Sequencing of this T cell receptor beta chain was carried out in a study of blood T cell repertoires in COVID-19. Using immunoSEQ multiplex PCR, the repertoire was profiled, and TCRdb retains in-frame clones only, with some absent. Among some 100,000 clones listed, around 72% were seen once. This clone was detected ten times or more. The length of the CDR3 is 21 residues. V shed 0 bases, J shed 1 base, and the junction held 15 bases outside the gene matches. From germline, CDR1 is LGHDT and CDR2 YNNKEL (reference sequence). The chain recombines TRBV3-1 (or the pseudogene TRBV3-2) with TRBJ2-3; 11 bases align to TRBD2. Sequencing used peripheral blood. The origin of this receptor is a man between 65 and 85 years old with COVID-19, enrolled during active disease. DNA of the CDR3: TGTGCCAGCAGCCAAGAAGTAAGTTTAGCGGGAGGGCCTCTAGGCACAGATACGCAGTATTTT. This gives the protein CASSQEVSLAGGPLGTDTQYF.